The present T cell receptor (beta chain) was sequenced within a study of Ad26.COV2.S vaccination and SARS-CoV-2 variants. Points from the study as a whole: Vaccine recipients surpassed placebo recipients in spike-specific TCR breadth.

Using immunoSEQ multiplex PCR, the repertoire was profiled, and TCRdb retains in-frame clones only, with some absent. The data contain some 290,000 clones, around four fifths of them singletons. The CDR3 consists of 15 residues. Trimming shortened V by 0 bases and J by 0 bases, and 6 bases separated the two germline ends. Germline lookup yields CDR1 LGHNA and CDR2 YNFKEQ. Treatment: roughly 19 received Ad26.COV2.S at low or high dose, single or two shots; several received placebo; per-sample allocation not given. The samples date from day 63 after the first vaccine or placebo injection. Vaccination employed an Ad26 vector expressing the Wuhan-strain SARS-CoV-2 spike. As to this clone: What it recognizes is unknown.

This chain joins TRBV4-2 and TRBJ2-1, with D unclear. The TCR originated in a person aged 18 to 59 who received the Ad26.COV2.S COVID-19 vaccine or a placebo. Sequencing was performed on peripheral blood, taken in a trial of Ad26.COV2.S vaccine versus placebo. CDR3 loop: CASSQDRSSYNEQFF. CDR3 nucleotides: TGTGCCAGCAGCCAAGACAGGAGCTCCTACAATGAGCAGTTCTTC.